This T cell receptor beta chain appears in the sequencing data of a study of T cells after yellow fever vaccination. This CDR3 has 12 amino acids. V was cut by 2 bases and J by 7 bases, with 11 bases left in between. Germline V gives CDR1 DFQATT, CDR2 SNEGSKA (reference sequence). Universal primer sites and UMIs were introduced during 5'RACE template-switching synthesis of TCR cDNA. TCRdb processed the 5' RACE reads anew with MiXCR; each CDR3 protein has one entry. The sample carries 310,000 or so distinct CDR3 sequences, roughly 3.5% recorded once. There are many counts of this clonotype. Its matching antigen is unknown. Findings and limits, study-wide: It was a small share of clonotypes that appeared in both CD4 and CD8 compartments.

This TCR was sampled from a young man who received the YFV17D yellow fever vaccine. Here the sequenced sample was PBMCs, taken on the day of the yellow fever booster vaccination. The chain couples TRBV20-1 to TRBJ1-1; weak D call: TRBD1 (5 bases). The CDR3 reads CSARTLGVEAFF. In DNA form, the CDR3 reads TGCAGTGCTAGAACCCTGGGGGTTGAAGCTTTCTTT.